Listed below are T cell receptor beta chains from one sample, sequenced in a study of T cells expressing NK-cell markers. Following a re-call of the 5' RACE reads, TCRdb has one entry per CDR3 protein and lacks DNA. This listing includes more than 90,000 distinct CDR3 sequences. Sample: blood T cells: a sorted CD56 or NKG2C T cell subset, CD4+ or CD8+ T cells, or bulk PBMC T cells (not recorded which). These receptors all come from a woman between 18 and 75 years old in good health. CDR3s include the opening cysteine and the closing phenylalanine or tryptophan.

CDR3 protein	V gene	J gene
CSAPSAGPGTQYF	TRBV20-1	TRBJ2-5
CASSSTARATNEKLFF	TRBV5-6	TRBJ1-4
CASSVGAGTYEQYF	TRBV9	TRBJ2-7
CSARSLGGVDTQYF	TRBV20-1	TRBJ2-3
CASSLLAGEAFF	TRBV27	TRBJ1-1
CSAEDYRTWSNEQFF	TRBV20-1	TRBJ2-1
CASSILAGVDNEQFF	TRBV19	TRBJ2-1
CSVLGGLAGYEQYF	TRBV29-1	TRBJ2-7
CASSSAPGQMNNYGYTF	TRBV12-3/TRBV12-4	TRBJ1-2
CASSFGPTSTEAFF	TRBV28	TRBJ1-1
CASGNDHNEQFF	TRBV28	TRBJ2-1
CASVQLAGDEQFF	TRBV7-2	TRBJ2-1
CASSLAPVSYEQYF	TRBV11-2	TRBJ2-7
CAWSDLVAWDEQFF	TRBV30	TRBJ2-1
CASSPLSGRVTDTQYF	TRBV7-6	TRBJ2-3
CASSFLPGSTDTQYF	TRBV7-9	TRBJ2-3
CASSWAGTDNEKLFF	TRBV5-1	TRBJ1-4
CSALTGTGPYGYTF	TRBV20-1	TRBJ1-2
CSVPWYGGTGETQYF	TRBV29-1	TRBJ2-5
CASSLADNSNQPQHF	TRBV7-2	TRBJ1-5
CASSPRQGASGELFF	TRBV7-9	TRBJ2-2
CASSPGGISGGTQYF	TRBV6-1	TRBJ2-5
CASTPGVGADTQYF	TRBV6-1	TRBJ2-3
CSVVGVAGGPGDEQYF	TRBV29-1	TRBJ2-7
CASRSPAGVYNEQFF	TRBV12-3/TRBV12-4	TRBJ2-1
CASSSTGAQFF	TRBV6-5	TRBJ2-1
CASSYGQGLTQYF	TRBV6-5	TRBJ2-5
CASSTTGVTDTQYF	TRBV6-2/TRBV6-3	TRBJ2-3
CASSDRDREHNSPLHF	TRBV5-1	TRBJ1-6
CASGTIYPSSYEQYF	TRBV7-9	TRBJ2-7
CASSQLDILYLEQFF	TRBV5-6	TRBJ2-1
CASSPGLAGGYTDTQYF	TRBV7-9	TRBJ2-3
CASSPPLTSGIRSNEQFF	TRBV11-1	TRBJ2-1
CATSRDKWAGETDTQYF	TRBV15	TRBJ2-3
CASSPENSNQPQHF	TRBV18	TRBJ1-5
CASSGPGSGQFF	TRBV9	TRBJ2-1
CATSRSPNTGELFF	TRBV15	TRBJ2-2
CASSPGLAGGNEQFF	TRBV11-1	TRBJ2-1
CASSFHKGTELFF	TRBV7-2	TRBJ1-4
CASSLGQYNEQFF	TRBV5-4	TRBJ2-1
CASSPRQQETQYF	TRBV12-3/TRBV12-4	TRBJ2-5